The 18 T cell receptor beta chains given below trace back to one sample, sequenced in a study of cytomegalovirus exposure and HLA in healthy donors. Amplification used 60 Vbeta primers and 13 Jbeta primers. The data were produced by immunoSEQ multiplex PCR, yet TCRdb's version contains in-frame clones alone and is incomplete. In all, the sample yields about 200,000 clones. Sequenced: PBMCs. The receptors were gathered from a woman in her twenties or thirties in good health and CMV-seropositive.

The genes are TRBV19 and TRBJ2-2; 12 bases are shared with TRBD1. This CDR3 contains 18 residues. The germline gives CDR1 LNHDA, CDR2 SQIVND (reference sequence). Unmatched junction bases numbered 7, after V lost 5 bases and J lost 0 bases. The CDR3 sequence is CASSVGGQGATNTGELFF. The CDR3 DNA reads as TGTGCCAGTAGTGTAGGGGGACAGGGGGCGACGAACACCGGGGAGCTGTTTTTT.

The chain combines TRBV18 with TRBJ1-2, with D possibly matching TRBD1 (6 bases). Germline V lookup: CDR1 KGHSH, CDR2 LQKENI. This CDR3 contains 15 residues. Between the trimmed V and J ends, which lost 0 bases and 0 bases, there was a span of 8 bases. The chain's CDR3 is CASSPPTGPNYGYTF. The DNA of the CDR3 is TGTGCCAGCTCACCACCAACAGGGCCTAACTATGGCTACACCTTC. Combining the CDR3 with reference TRBV18 and TRBJ1-2 gives the whole variable domain NAGVMQNPRHLVRRRGQEARLRCSPMKGHSHVYWYRQLPEEGLKFMVYLQKENIIDESGMPKERFSAEFPKEGPSILRIQQVVRGDSAAYFCASSPPTGPNYGYTFGSGTRLTVV.

J is TRBJ1-1 and V is TRBV5-5; perhaps TRBD1 as D (6 bases). The CDR3 length is 15 residues. Germline assignment: CDR1 SGHKS and CDR2 YYEKEE (reference sequence). V was shortened by 3 bases and J by 1 base, with 13 bases between the two germline ends. The CDR3 DNA follows: TGTGCCAGCAGCTCGAGGGGGGGGGAGAACACTGAAGCTTTCTTT. Encoded protein: CASSSRGGENTEAFF.

V is TRBV4-1 and J is TRBJ2-7; no firm D call. Germline assignment: CDR1 MGHRA and CDR2 YSYEKL. V dropped 3 bases and J dropped 0 bases, with 12 bases sitting between them. The CDR3 consists of 15 residues. The CDR3 reads CASSHEAASSYEQYF. The CDR3 nucleotides are TGCGCCAGCAGCCATGAGGCAGCCAGCTCCTACGAGCAGTACTTC.

V and J are TRBV5-6 and TRBJ2-2, with TRBD1 matching over 9 bases. This CDR3 has 15 amino acids. CDR1 and CDR2 from the germline V gene are SGHDT and YYEEEE. With V trimmed by 0 bases and J by 5 bases, 2 bases remained unmatched. CDR3 in amino acids: CASSLVQGATGELFF. The CDR3 bases are TGTGCCAGCAGCTTGGTACAGGGGGCGACCGGGGAGCTGTTTTTT.

The gene calls are TRBV20-1 and TRBJ2-1; maybe TRBD1 (5 bases). CDR1 is DFQATT and CDR2 is SNEGSKA in the germline V gene (reference sequence). This CDR3 region has 11 residues. CDR3 sequence (DNA): TGCTCAACCCAGGGATACAATGAGCAGTTCTTC. It yields the protein CSTQGYNEQFF.

This sequence joins TRBV4-3 and TRBJ2-7; 7 nucleotides line up with TRBD1. The CDR3 is made up of 15 amino acids. Germline CDR1 and CDR2: LGHNA and YSLEER. The J segment lost 5 bases and the V segment lost 4 bases, leaving 11 bases of the junction unmatched. The CDR3 loop reads CASSPQGQSMDEQYF. Written as DNA, the CDR3 is TGCGCCAGCAGCCCGCAGGGACAGAGCATGGACGAGCAGTACTTC.

The chain links TRBV27 to TRBJ2-5; no definite D call. V dropped 0 bases and J dropped 1 base, with 9 bases sitting between them. This CDR3 contains 15 residues. CDR1 is MNHEY and CDR2 is SMNVEV in the germline V gene (reference sequence). The CDR3 region is CASSLSALPQETQYF. CDR3 sequence (DNA): TGTGCCAGCAGTTTATCGGCTCTGCCCCAAGAGACCCAGTACTTC.

This chain joins TRBV28 and TRBJ2-1, with a tentative D call TRBD1 (6 bases). Germline CDR1 reads MDHEN; CDR2 reads SYDVKM. Trimming removed 8 bases at V and 4 bases at J, with 12 bases between. The CDR3 runs 13 residues. For the CDR3, the DNA is TGTGCCAGCCAACGGGACACATACAATGAGCAGTTCTTC. It codes for CASQRDTYNEQFF.

The chain uses TRBV6-6 and TRBJ1-2; possibly TRBD1 for D (6 bases). Trimming removed 7 bases from V and 6 bases from J, with 15 bases in between. In germline, CDR1 is MNHNY, CDR2 SVGAGI (reference sequence). This CDR3 region has 13 residues. The CDR3 nucleotides are TGTGCCAGCAATCCCGGGGGGCTGGATGGCTACACCTTC. Its protein is CASNPGGLDGYTF.

The chain is built from TRBV5-5 and TRBJ1-2; D remains unclear. Germline V gives CDR1 SGHKS, CDR2 YYEKEE (reference sequence). Trimming left V 0 bases short and J 5 bases short, with 20 bases between. The CDR3 is made up of 17 amino acids. CDR3 region: CASSLEATYIRSYGYTF. CDR3 DNA: TGTGCCAGCAGCTTGGAAGCAACGTATATACGGTCGTATGGCTACACCTTC.

V usage is TRBV7-2 and J usage is TRBJ2-2, with D perhaps TRBD2 (5 bases). V lost 5 bases, J lost 5 bases, and 12 bases lay in between. Germline-derived CDR1 and CDR2 are SGHTA and FQGNSA. The CDR3 loop spans 14 amino acids. DNA for the CDR3: TGTGCCAGCAGCCCTTGGACGGGGACCGGGGAGCTGTTTTTT. This translates into CASSPWTGTGELFF.

V gene TRBV4-1 combines with J gene TRBJ1-5, with a tentative D call TRBD1 (5 bases). The V gene's germline CDR1 is MGHRA and CDR2 YSYEKL. V lost 0 bases, J lost 3 bases, and 12 bases lay in between. The CDR3 totals 16 residues. The CDR3 is CASSQDLVRDNQPQHF. CDR3 nucleotides: TGCGCCAGCAGCCAAGATTTAGTCAGGGACAATCAGCCCCAGCATTTT.

J is TRBJ2-1 and V is TRBV25-1, with 7 bases matching TRBD2. The trim removed 3 bases at V and 0 bases at J, leaving 5 bases unmatched. The CDR3 is 16 amino acids. Looked up from germline, CDR1 is MGHDK and CDR2 is SYGVNS. The CDR3 spells CASSETGGSSYNEQFF. CDR3 in DNA: TGTGCCAGCAGTGAGACGGGCGGGAGCTCCTACAATGAGCAGTTCTTC.

This chain uses TRBV11-2 with TRBJ2-5, with D possibly being TRBD2 (6 bases). CDR1 is SGHAT and CDR2 is FQNNGV in the germline V gene. V shed 4 bases and J shed 5 bases, with 11 bases lying between them. CDR3 size: 13 residues. The CDR3 loop reads CASSSGLSETQYF. As DNA, the CDR3 is TGTGCCAGCAGCTCGGGACTGTCGGAGACCCAGTACTTC.

The gene calls are TRBV7-9 and TRBJ1-5; TRBD1 matches 7 bases. J lost 5 bases, V lost 5 bases, and 3 bases had no gene match. CDR1 SEHNR and CDR2 FQNEAQ come from the germline V gene (reference sequence). CDR3 size: 13 residues. CDR3 coding DNA: TGTGCCAGCAGCACTCAGGGGGATCAGCCCCAGCATTTT. It encodes CASSTQGDQPQHF.

V and J are TRBV2 and TRBJ1-4; weak D call: TRBD1 (6 bases). The CDR3 spans 11 residues. V gave up 7 bases and J gave up 8 bases, with 8 bases separating them. CDR1 is SNHLY and CDR2 is FYNNEI in the germline V gene. The CDR3, as DNA: TGTGCCAGCAAGGGGGGGGAAAAACTGTTTTTT. Translating it yields CASKGGEKLFF.

The genes are TRBV6-1 and TRBJ1-3; 7 bases line up with TRBD1. This CDR3 is 16 amino acids long. Trimming at V came to 3 bases and at J to 3 bases, leaving 8 bases not matched to a gene. Germline-derived CDR1 and CDR2 are MNHNS and SASEGT. Here the CDR3 DNA reads TGTGCCAGCAGTGAGATGGAGGGGGCGCGTGGAAACACCATATATTTT. It is translated as CASSEMEGARGNTIYF.